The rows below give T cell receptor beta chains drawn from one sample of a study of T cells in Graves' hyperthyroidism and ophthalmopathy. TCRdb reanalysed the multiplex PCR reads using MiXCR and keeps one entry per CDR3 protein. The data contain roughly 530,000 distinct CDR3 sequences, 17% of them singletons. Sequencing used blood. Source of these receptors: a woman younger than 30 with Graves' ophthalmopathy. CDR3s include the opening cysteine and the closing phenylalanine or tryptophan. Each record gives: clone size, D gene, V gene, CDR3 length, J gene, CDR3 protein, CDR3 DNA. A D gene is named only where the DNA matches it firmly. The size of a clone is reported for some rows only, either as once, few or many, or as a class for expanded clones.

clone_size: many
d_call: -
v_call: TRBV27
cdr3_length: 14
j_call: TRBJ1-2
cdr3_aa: CASSRGVGFVGYTF
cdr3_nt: TGTGCCAGCAGCCGCGGGGTAGGGTTTGTTGGCTACACCTTC

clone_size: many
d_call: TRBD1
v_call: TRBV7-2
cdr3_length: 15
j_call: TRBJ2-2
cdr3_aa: CASSARGSNTGELFF
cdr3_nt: TGTGCCAGCAGCGCCAGGGGGTCGAACACCGGGGAACTGTTTTTT

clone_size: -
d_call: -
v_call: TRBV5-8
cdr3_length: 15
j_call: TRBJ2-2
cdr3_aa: CASSPRADPTGELFF
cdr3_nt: TGTGCCAGCAGCCCCCGGGCCGACCCCACCGGGGAGCTGTTTTTT

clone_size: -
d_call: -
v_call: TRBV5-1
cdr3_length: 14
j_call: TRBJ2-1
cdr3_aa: CASSLPSDYNEQFF
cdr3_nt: TGCGCCAGCAGCTTGCCTAGCGACTACAATGAGCAGTTCTTC

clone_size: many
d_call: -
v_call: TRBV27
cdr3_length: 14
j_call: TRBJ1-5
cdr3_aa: CASSLLDQTQPQHF
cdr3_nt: TGTGCCAGCAGTTTACTAGATCAGACTCAGCCCCAGCATTTT

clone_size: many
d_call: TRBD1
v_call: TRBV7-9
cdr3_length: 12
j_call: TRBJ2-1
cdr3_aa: CASSPQGEEQFF
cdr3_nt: TGTGCCAGCAGCCCACAGGGGGAGGAGCAGTTCTTC

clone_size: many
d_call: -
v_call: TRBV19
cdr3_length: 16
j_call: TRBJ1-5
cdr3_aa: CASTEGWVTSNQPQHF
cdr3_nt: TGTGCCAGTACCGAGGGATGGGTAACGAGCAATCAGCCCCAGCATTTT

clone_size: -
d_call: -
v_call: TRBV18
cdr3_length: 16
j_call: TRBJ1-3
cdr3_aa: CASSPKDGPPGNTIYF
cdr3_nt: TGTGCCAGCTCACCAAAAGACGGACCCCCTGGAAACACCATATATTTT

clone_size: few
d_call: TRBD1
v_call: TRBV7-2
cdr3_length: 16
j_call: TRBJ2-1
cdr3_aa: CASSLDTGTAYNEQFF
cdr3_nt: TGTGCCAGCAGCTTAGATACCGGGACAGCCTACAATGAGCAGTTCTTC

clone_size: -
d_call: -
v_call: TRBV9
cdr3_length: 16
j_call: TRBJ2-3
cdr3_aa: CASSVEGGGGTDTQYF
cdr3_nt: TGTGCCAGCAGCGTAGAGGGAGGGGGAGGGACAGATACGCAGTATTTT

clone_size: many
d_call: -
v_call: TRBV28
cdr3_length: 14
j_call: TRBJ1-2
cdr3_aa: CASSPLGRDYGYTF
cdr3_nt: TGTGCCAGCAGTCCCCTCGGACGGGACTATGGCTACACCTTC

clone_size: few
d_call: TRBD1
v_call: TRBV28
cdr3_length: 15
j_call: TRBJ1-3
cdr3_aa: CASSSGQGVGNTIYF
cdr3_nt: TGTGCCAGCAGTTCGGGACAGGGGGTCGGAAACACCATATATTTT

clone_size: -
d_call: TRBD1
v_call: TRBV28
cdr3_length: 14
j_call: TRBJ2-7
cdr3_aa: CASSRDRDRDEQYF
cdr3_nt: TGTGCCAGCAGTCGGGACAGGGACAGGGACGAGCAGTACTTC

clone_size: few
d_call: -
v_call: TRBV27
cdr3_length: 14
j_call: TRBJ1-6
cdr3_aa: CASRGTTDSSPLHF
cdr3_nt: TGTGCCAGCAGGGGGACAACGGACTCCTCACCCCTCCACTTT

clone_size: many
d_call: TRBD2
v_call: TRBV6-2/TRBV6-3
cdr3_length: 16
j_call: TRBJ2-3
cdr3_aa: CASSPPGTSGTDTQYF
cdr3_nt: TGTGCCAGCAGTCCGCCCGGGACTAGCGGCACAGATACGCAGTATTTT

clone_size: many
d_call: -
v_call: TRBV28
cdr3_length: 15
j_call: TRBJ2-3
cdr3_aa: CASSFGSSNTDTQYF
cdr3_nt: TGTGCCAGCAGTTTTGGGAGTAGCAACACAGATACGCAGTATTTT

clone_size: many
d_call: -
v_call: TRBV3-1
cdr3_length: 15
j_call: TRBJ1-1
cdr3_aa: CASSQAQGVLFGAFF
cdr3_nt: TGTGCCAGCAGCCAAGCACAAGGGGTGCTCTTCGGAGCTTTCTTT

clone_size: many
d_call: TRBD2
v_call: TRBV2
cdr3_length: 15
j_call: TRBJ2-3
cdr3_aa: CASSFSGGRSDTQYF
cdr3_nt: TGTGCCAGCAGTTTTAGCGGGGGGAGGTCAGATACGCAGTATTTT

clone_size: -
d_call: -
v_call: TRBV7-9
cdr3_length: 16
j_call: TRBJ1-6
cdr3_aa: CASSLAQWKYNSPLHF
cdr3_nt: TGTGCCAGCAGCTTAGCCCAGTGGAAGTATAATTCACCCCTCCACTTT

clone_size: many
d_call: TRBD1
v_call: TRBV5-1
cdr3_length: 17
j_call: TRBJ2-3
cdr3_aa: CASSLGGQGANTDTQYF
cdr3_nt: TGCGCCAGCAGCTTAGGAGGGCAGGGGGCAAATACAGATACGCAGTATTTT

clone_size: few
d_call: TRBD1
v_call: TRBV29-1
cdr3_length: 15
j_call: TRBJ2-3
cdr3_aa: CSVPGRDRGKDTQYF
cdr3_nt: TGCAGCGTTCCCGGGCGGGACAGGGGAAAAGATACGCAGTATTTT

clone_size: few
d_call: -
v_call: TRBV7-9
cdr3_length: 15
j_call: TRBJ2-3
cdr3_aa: CASSLSRPGTDTQYF
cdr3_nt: TGTGCCAGCAGCTTATCTCGACCGGGCACAGATACGCAGTATTTT

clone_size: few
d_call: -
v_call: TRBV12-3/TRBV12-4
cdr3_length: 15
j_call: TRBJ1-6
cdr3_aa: CASSRGGVYNSPLHF
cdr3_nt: TGTGCCAGCAGTAGAGGAGGGGTCTATAATTCACCCCTCCACTTT

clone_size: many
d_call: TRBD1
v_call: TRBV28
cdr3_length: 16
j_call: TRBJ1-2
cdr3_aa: CASSTRGQGLAYGYTF
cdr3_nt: TGTGCCAGCAGCACCAGGGGACAGGGGTTGGCCTATGGCTACACCTTC

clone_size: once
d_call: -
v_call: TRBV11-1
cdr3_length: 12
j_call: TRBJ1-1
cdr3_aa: CTSRRGGTEAFF
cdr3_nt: TGTACCAGCCGGCGGGGGGGCACTGAAGCTTTCTTT

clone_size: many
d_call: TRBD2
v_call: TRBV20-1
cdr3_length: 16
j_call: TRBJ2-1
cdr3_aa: CSARPWTSGTNNEQFF
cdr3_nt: TGCAGTGCTAGACCCTGGACTAGCGGGACCAACAATGAGCAGTTCTTC

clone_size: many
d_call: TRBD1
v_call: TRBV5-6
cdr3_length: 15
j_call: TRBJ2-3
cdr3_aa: CASSLEGQGTDTQYF
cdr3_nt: TGTGCCAGCAGCTTGGAGGGACAGGGCACAGATACGCAGTATTTT

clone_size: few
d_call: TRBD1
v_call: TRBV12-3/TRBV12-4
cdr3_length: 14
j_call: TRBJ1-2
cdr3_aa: CASRSTGTGLGYTF
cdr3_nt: TGTGCCAGCAGATCCACCGGGACAGGGCTCGGCTACACCTTC

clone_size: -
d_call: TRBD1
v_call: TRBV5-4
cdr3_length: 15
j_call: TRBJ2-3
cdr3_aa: CASSPWDSLADTQYF
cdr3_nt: TGTGCCAGCAGCCCCTGGGACAGCCTGGCAGATACGCAGTATTTT

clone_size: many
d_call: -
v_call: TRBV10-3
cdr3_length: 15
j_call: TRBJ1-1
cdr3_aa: CATLGGLSVNTEAFF
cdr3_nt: TGTGCCACCCTAGGGGGGCTGAGTGTGAACACTGAAGCTTTCTTT

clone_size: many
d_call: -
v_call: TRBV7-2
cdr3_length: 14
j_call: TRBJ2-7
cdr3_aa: CASSLDSSSYEQYF
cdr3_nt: TGTGCCAGCAGCTTAGATAGTTCATCCTACGAGCAGTACTTC

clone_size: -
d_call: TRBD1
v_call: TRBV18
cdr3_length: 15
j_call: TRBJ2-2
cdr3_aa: CASSPDRGRSGELFF
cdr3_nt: TGTGCCAGCTCACCGGACAGGGGGCGATCCGGGGAGCTGTTTTTT

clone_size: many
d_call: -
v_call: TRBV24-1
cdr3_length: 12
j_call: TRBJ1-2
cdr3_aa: CATSDFAAGYTF
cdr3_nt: TGTGCCACCAGTGATTTCGCGGCCGGCTACACCTTC

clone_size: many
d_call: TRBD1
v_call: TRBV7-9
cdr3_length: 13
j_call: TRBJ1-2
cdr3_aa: CASSYGTGVGYTF
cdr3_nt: TGTGCCAGCAGCTATGGGACAGGTGTTGGCTACACCTTC

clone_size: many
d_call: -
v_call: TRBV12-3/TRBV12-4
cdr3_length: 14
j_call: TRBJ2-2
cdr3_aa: CAMQQGGNTGELFF
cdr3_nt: TGTGCCATGCAACAGGGAGGGAACACCGGGGAGCTGTTTTTT

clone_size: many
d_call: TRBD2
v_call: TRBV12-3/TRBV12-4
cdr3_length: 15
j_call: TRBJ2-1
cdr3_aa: CASSPGTGRVNEQFF
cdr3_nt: TGTGCCAGCAGCCCCGGGACGGGGAGGGTCAATGAGCAGTTCTTC

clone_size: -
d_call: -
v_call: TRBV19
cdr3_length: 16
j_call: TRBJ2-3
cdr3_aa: CASSIGWRGPEDTQYF
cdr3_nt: TGTGCCAGTAGTATAGGGTGGCGGGGGCCTGAAGATACGCAGTATTTT

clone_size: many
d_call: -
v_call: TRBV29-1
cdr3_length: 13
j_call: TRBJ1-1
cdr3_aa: CSVEKTGNTEAFF
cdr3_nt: TGCAGCGTTGAAAAGACGGGGAACACTGAAGCTTTCTTT

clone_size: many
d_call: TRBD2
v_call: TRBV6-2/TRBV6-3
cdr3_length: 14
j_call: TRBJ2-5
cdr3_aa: CASRGLAGRETQYF
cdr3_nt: TGTGCCAGCAGAGGACTAGCGGGACGTGAGACCCAGTACTTC

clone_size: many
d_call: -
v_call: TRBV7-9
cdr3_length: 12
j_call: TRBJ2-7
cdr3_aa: CASSLGDGEQYF
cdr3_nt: TGTGCCAGCAGCTTAGGGGATGGGGAGCAGTACTTC

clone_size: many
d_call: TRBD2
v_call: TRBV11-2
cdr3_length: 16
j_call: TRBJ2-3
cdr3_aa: CASSFIAGASTGTQYF
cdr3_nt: TGTGCCAGCAGTTTCATAGCGGGGGCGTCGACAGGTACGCAGTATTTT

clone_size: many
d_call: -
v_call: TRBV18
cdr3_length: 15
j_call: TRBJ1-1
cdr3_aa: CASSSLGSGNTEAFF
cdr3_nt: TGTGCCAGCTCATCCTTAGGTTCGGGGAACACTGAAGCTTTCTTT

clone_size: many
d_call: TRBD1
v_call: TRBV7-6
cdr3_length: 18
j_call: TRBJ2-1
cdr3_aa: CASSSPGGPTTSYNEQFF
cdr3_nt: TGTGCCAGCAGCAGTCCAGGGGGCCCAACAACCTCCTACAATGAGCAGTTCTTC

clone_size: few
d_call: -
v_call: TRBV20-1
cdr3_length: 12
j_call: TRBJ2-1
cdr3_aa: CSARKTRKEQFF
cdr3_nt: TGCAGTGCTAGAAAGACTCGCAAGGAGCAGTTCTTC

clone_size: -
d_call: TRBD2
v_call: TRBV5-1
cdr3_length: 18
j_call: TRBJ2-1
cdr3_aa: CASSSGLAGVVSYNEQFF
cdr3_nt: TGCGCCAGCAGCTCGGGACTAGCGGGAGTCGTCTCCTACAATGAGCAGTTCTTC

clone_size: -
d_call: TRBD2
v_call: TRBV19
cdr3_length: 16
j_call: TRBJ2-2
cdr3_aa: CASSRTSGSNTGELFF
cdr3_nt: TGTGCCAGTAGCCGGACTAGCGGGTCGAACACCGGGGAGCTGTTTTTT

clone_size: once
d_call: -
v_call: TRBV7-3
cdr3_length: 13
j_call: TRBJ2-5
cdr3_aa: CASRSMGRETQYF
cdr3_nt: TGTGCCAGCCGCAGTATGGGTCGAGAGACCCAGTACTTC

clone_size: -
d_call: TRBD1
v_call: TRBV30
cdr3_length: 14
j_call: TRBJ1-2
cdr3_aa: CAWSVGTGINHYTF
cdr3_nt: TGTGCCTGGAGTGTAGGGACAGGGATTAATCACTACACCTTC

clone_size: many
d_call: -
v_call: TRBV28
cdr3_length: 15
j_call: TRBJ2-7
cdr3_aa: CASSSRAPGSYEQYF
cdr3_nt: TGTGCCAGCAGTTCTCGGGCCCCGGGAAGCTACGAGCAGTACTTC

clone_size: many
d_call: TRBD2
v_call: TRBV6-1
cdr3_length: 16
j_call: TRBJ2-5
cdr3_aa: CASSELGSGDQETQYF
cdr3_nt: TGTGCCAGCAGTGAATTGGGTAGCGGGGACCAAGAGACCCAGTACTTC